This passage covers 5 T cell receptor beta chains from one sample sequenced in a study of tissue T cells after allogeneic stem cell transplantation. Time point noted: mouse harvest day 7 after allogeneic transplant. Each mouse received 10^7 T-cell-depleted marrow cells plus 10^6 splenic CD5+ T cells by tail vein. Libraries were prepared by immunoSEQ multiplex PCR; TCRdb keeps only in-frame clonotypes and omits some of them. This table holds approximately 7,000 clones, approximately 52% found once. The sequenced sample consisted of gut tissue. These receptor sequences come from a female BALB/c mouse given C57BL/6 T cells with graft-versus-host disease after an allogeneic hematopoietic cell transplant.

A few counts support this clone. Germline and genes here are mouse. Read data end 1 residue before the CDR3 end; the end is taken from the germline J gene. This sequence joins TRBV26 and TRBJ1-4; weak D call: TRBD1 (6 bases). The CDR3 runs to 13 residues. Germline loops: CDR1 KGHPV, CDR2 FQNQEV (reference sequence). Trimming stripped 4 bases from V and 7 bases from J, with 10 bases between. The CDR3 is CASSPGAGERLFF. The DNA read from the CDR3 is TGTGCCAGCAGTCCGGGGGCTGGCGAAAGATTATTT.

This clone was seen more than once but under ten times. Gene names are the mouse ones. The read finishes 1 residue shy of the CDR3 end, and the germline J gene is used to complete it. The chain carries TRBV13-3 and TRBJ2-7, with TRBD2 matching over 13 bases. The CDR3 is 14 residues long. CDR1 is NNHDY and CDR2 is SYVADS in the germline V gene. Unmatched junction bases numbered 0, after V lost 3 bases and J lost 3 bases. The CDR3 sequence is CASSGDWGGYEQYF. The DNA read from the CDR3 is TGTGCCAGCAGTGGGGACTGGGGGGGCTATGAACAGTAC.

As for this clone: Mouse gene names apply. The read gets to within 1 residue of the CDR3 end, and the germline J gene fills in the rest. The chain combines TRBV26 with TRBJ2-4; D is ambiguous. Germline values: CDR1 KGHPV, CDR2 FQNQEV (reference sequence). The CDR3 contains 14 residues. V lost 3 bases to trimming and J lost 0 bases, with 7 bases between them. The chain's CDR3 is CASSLANSQNTLYF. The covered CDR3 bases are TGTGCCAGCAGTCTCGCCAATAGTCAAAACACCTTGTAC.

This clone was observed a few times. Gene names denote mouse genes. The read ends 1 residue before the CDR3 terminus; that terminus is restored from the germline J gene. The V call is TRBV26, the J call TRBJ1-1; a possible D gene is TRBD1 (5 bases). Looked up from germline, CDR1 is KGHPV and CDR2 is FQNQEV (reference sequence). V was shortened by 4 bases and J by 7 bases, with 13 bases between the two germline ends. CDR3 size: 13 residues. The part of the CDR3 DNA that was read is TGTGCCAGCAGTCCCCGGCCAGGGCAAGAAGTCTTC. Translated: CASSPRPGQEVF. The complete CDR3 sequence is CASSPRPGQEVFF.

Notes on this clone: Gene names follow the mouse nomenclature. Read coverage stops 1 residue before the CDR3 terminus; the germline J gene supplies the remainder. The chain is built from TRBV2 and TRBJ2-4, with D maybe TRBD2 (6 bases). Trimming stripped 0 bases from V and 0 bases from J, with 10 bases between. This CDR3 has 16 residues. The germline gives CDR1 LGHNA, CDR2 YSYQKL. CDR3 DNA (partial): TGTGCCAGCAGCCAAGATCTGGGGCTTAGTCAAAACACCTTGTAC. It encodes CASSQDLGLSQNTLY. The full CDR3 sequence reads CASSQDLGLSQNTLYF. The full variable domain, with the rest looked up from reference TRBV2 and TRBJ2-4, is DPKIIQKPKYLVAVTGSEKILICEQYLGHNAMYWYRQSAKKPLEFMFSYSYQKLMDNQTASSRFQPQSSKKNHLDLQITALKPDDSATYFCASSQDLGLSQNTLYFGAGTRLSVL.